This TCR beta chain is drawn from a study of blood T cell repertoires in COVID-19. The wider study: Samples taken during acute and convalescent COVID-19 were collected in the United States, Italy and Spain. Nucleic acid was either cDNA or gDNA, and it came from T cells, B-cell-depleted T cells, or PBMCs.

In the authors' methods: Reference gene primer amplification in the assay estimated nucleated cell counts. Repertoires were generated with immunoSEQ multiplex PCR, while TCRdb's copy carries only in-frame clones and drops some. V and J calls and clone size are given by that table; D and trimming were obtained from the DNA. The table has over 85,000 clones, approximately 80% seen once; the top ten hold more than 2%. The V gene's germline CDR1 is SNHLY and CDR2 FYNNEI. Trimming took 6 bases from V and 8 from J; bases not matched to a gene: 3. The CDR3 is 14 residues long. The clonotype originates from a woman in her 70s with acute or convalescent COVID-19. Sequencing input: peripheral blood. This chain joins TRBV2 and TRBJ2-1, with 14 bases aligning to TRBD2. The CDR3 bases are TGTGCCAGCAGAGAGGGACTAGCGGGGGATGAGCAGTTCTTC. Translating it yields CASREGLAGDEQFF.